Below, 9 T cell receptor beta chains from the same sample are listed, as sequenced in a study of T cell changes during pregnancy in multiple sclerosis. Only in-frame clones appear in the TCRdb table, and some are missing; sequencing was by immunoSEQ multiplex PCR. The sample holds 60,000 to 75,000 clones, approximately 92% seen once. Sequenced material: peripheral blood, taken in the second trimester of pregnancy. Receptor source: a female donor with multiple sclerosis, enrolled in a pregnancy study.

The J gene is TRBJ2-7, the V gene TRBV30; TRBD2 might be the D (7 bases). Germline CDR1 reads GTSNPN; CDR2 reads SVGIG (reference sequence). The V gene lost 4 bases and the J gene lost 5 bases, with 18 bases spanning the gap. CDR3 length: 14 amino acids. The CDR3 protein is CAWTRGAGLNEQYF. In DNA form, the CDR3 reads TGTGCCTGGACTCGGGGGGCCGGCCTCAACGAGCAGTACTTC.

In DNA, the CDR3 is TGTGCCAGTAGTATTGGGCAGGGGACCTTTGAAGCTTTCTTT. Residues: CASSIGQGTFEAFF. The chain has TRBV19 and TRBJ1-1, with D possibly being TRBD1 (6 bases). CDR1 is LNHDA, CDR2 SQIVND, per germline (reference sequence). V was cut by 3 bases and J by 7 bases, with 15 bases left in between. The CDR3 is 14 amino acids.

The chain links TRBV5-8 to TRBJ2-7; TRBD1 aligns across 12 bases. The CDR3 has 15 amino acids. Germline V gene lookup returns CDR1 SGHTS and CDR2 YDEGEE. The ends lost 3 bases at V and 5 bases at J; junction bases unmatched: 6. This chain's CDR3 is CASSWMGQGANEQYF. In DNA form, the CDR3 reads TGTGCCAGCAGCTGGATGGGACAGGGGGCAAACGAGCAGTACTTC.

The rearrangement joins TRBV28 to TRBJ2-7; possibly TRBD1 for D (6 bases). The germline V and J ends were trimmed by 7 bases and 3 bases, with 13 bases remaining between them. The CDR3 extends over 13 amino acids. Looked up from germline, CDR1 is MDHEN and CDR2 is SYDVKM. CDR3 loop: CASKSGEFYEQYF. Written as DNA, the CDR3 is TGTGCCAGCAAGTCAGGGGAATTCTACGAGCAGTACTTC.

The chain has TRBV6-1 and TRBJ1-6, with D possibly being TRBD1 (5 bases). The CDR3 runs 15 residues. CDR1 MNHNS and CDR2 SASEGT come from the germline V gene. Deletions cut 0 bases from V and 3 bases from J, with 6 bases between. CDR3 residues: CASSEAQGYNSPLHF. The CDR3 DNA follows: TGTGCCAGCAGTGAAGCGCAGGGCTATAATTCACCCCTCCACTTT.

The V gene is TRBV29-1, the J gene TRBJ2-5; the match to TRBD2 covers 9 bases. V shed 7 bases and J 3 bases; nucleotides not matched to a gene: 3. Looked up from germline, CDR1 is SQVTM and CDR2 is ANQGSEA. The CDR3 covers 12 residues. The CDR3 region has the DNA TGCAGCGCCGTAGCGGGAGAAGAGACCCAGTACTTC. Amino acids: CSAVAGEETQYF.

This chain uses TRBV7-9 with TRBJ2-1; tentatively, D is TRBD2 (6 bases). The CDR3 covers 14 residues. With 6 bases removed from V and 16 bases from J, the gap between germline ends came to 25 bases. Germline CDR1 and CDR2: SEHNR and FQNEAQ (reference sequence). CDR3 in amino acids: CASSRVGVRRERFF. The CDR3 nucleotides read TGTGCCAGCAGTCGAGTCGGCGTTCGGCGGGAAAGATTCTTC.

V is TRBV11-3 and J is TRBJ1-1; D uncertain. This CDR3 comprises 15 residues. Trimming removed 3 bases from V and 1 base from J, with 12 bases in between. Germline loops: CDR1 SGHNT, CDR2 YENEEA. In DNA, the CDR3 is TGTGCCAGCAGCTTGGGAGGGCAGAGGAACACTGAAGCTTTCTTT. It specifies CASSLGGQRNTEAFF.

The rearrangement joins TRBV7-3 to TRBJ2-1; 9 nucleotides align to TRBD2. CDR3 length: 14 amino acids. V shed 3 bases, J shed 5 bases, and the junction held 2 bases outside the gene matches. Germline V CDR1 and CDR2: SGHTA, FQGTGA. DNA of the CDR3: TGTGCCAGCAGCTTCGCTAGCGGGGACAATGAGCAGTTCTTC. Its translation: CASSFASGDNEQFF.